Listed below are T cell receptor beta chains from one sample, sequenced in a study of blood T cell repertoires in COVID-19. The repertoire was sequenced with immunoSEQ multiplex PCR; TCRdb's copy has only in-frame clones and lacks some. The table records about 150,000 clones, 75% to 85% of them present only once. Sequenced sample: peripheral blood. These receptors were taken from a woman aged 45-65 years with acute or convalescent COVID-19. Each CDR3 is given with its conserved first and last residue. A D gene is named only where the DNA matches it firmly. Size values are once, few and many counts, or a class for expanded clones, and some rows have none.

V,size,J,D,CDR3,DNA
TRBV5-1,.,TRBJ2-5,TRBD1,CASSLLQGAAGETQYF,TGCGCCAGCAGCTTGTTGCAGGGGGCGGCAGGGGAGACCCAGTACTTC
TRBV29-1,.,TRBJ2-7,.,CSVGEQPTYYEQYF,TGCAGCGTTGGGGAGCAGCCTACCTACTACGAGCAGTACTTC
TRBV9,.,TRBJ2-6,.,CASSATGAGANVLTF,TGTGCCAGCAGCGCAACAGGCGCTGGGGCCAACGTCCTGACTTTC
TRBV9,.,TRBJ1-2,TRBD1,CASSASQQGGSYTF,TGTGCCAGCAGCGCGAGTCAACAGGGGGGGAGCTACACCTTC
TRBV6-6,once,TRBJ1-1,.,CASSYSGAVAEAFF,TGTGCCAGCAGTTACTCTGGGGCGGTCGCTGAAGCTTTCTTT
TRBV15,.,TRBJ1-5,.,CATSQGRINQPQHF,TGTGCCACCAGCCAGGGGCGAATCAATCAGCCCCAGCATTTT
TRBV2,.,TRBJ1-6,TRBD1,CASSTGGRVNSPLHF,TGTGCCAGTTCAACAGGGGGTAGGGTTAATTCACCCCTCCACTTT
TRBV2,.,TRBJ1-1,.,CASNQGIANTEAFF,TGTGCCAGCAATCAGGGTATTGCGAACACTGAAGCTTTCTTT
TRBV28,once,TRBJ2-4,.,CASSLLETDIQYF,TGTGCCAGCAGTTTGTTGGAGACAGACATTCAGTACTTC
TRBV27,.,TRBJ1-6,TRBD1,CASSFLPPGQNNSPLHF,TGTGCCAGCAGTTTCCTCCCTCCGGGACAGAATAATTCACCCCTCCACTTT
TRBV5-4,.,TRBJ2-7,TRBD2,CASSPRLAGFFDEQYF,TGTGCCAGCAGTCCAAGACTAGCGGGCTTTTTTGACGAGCAGTACTTC
TRBV7-2,.,TRBJ1-3,.,CASSFGVRSGNTIYF,TGTGCCAGCAGCTTCGGGGTTCGCTCTGGAAACACCATATATTTT
TRBV9,.,TRBJ2-2,.,CASSVGGNPLTGELFF,TGTGCCAGCAGCGTAGGCGGAAACCCCCTCACCGGGGAGCTGTTTTTT
TRBV19,.,TRBJ1-2,TRBD1,CASSTDGTEYGYTF,TGTGCCAGTAGTACAGACGGGACAGAATATGGCTACACCTTC
TRBV7-6,.,TRBJ1-2,.,CASSQYRETNYGYTF,TGTGCCAGCAGCCAGTACAGAGAAACTAACTATGGCTACACCTTC
TRBV2,.,TRBJ2-7,.,CASRRLVLSSYEQYF,TGTGCCAGCAGAAGACTAGTTTTAAGTTCCTACGAGCAGTACTTC
TRBV11-1,.,TRBJ1-1,TRBD1,CATAEQGSRATEAFF,TGTGCCACCGCCGAACAGGGGAGCCGGGCCACTGAAGCTTTCTTT
TRBV19,.,TRBJ2-2,TRBD2,CASTPSGTNTGELFF,TGTGCCAGTACCCCCAGCGGGACCAACACCGGGGAGCTGTTTTTT
TRBV2,.,TRBJ2-5,.,CALTMNGGETQYF,TGTGCCCTCACCATGAACGGAGGGGAGACCCAGTACTTC
TRBV6-5,.,TRBJ1-2,.,CASSRTANYGYTF,TGTGCCAGCAGTAGGACAGCTAACTATGGCTACACCTTC
TRBV20-1,.,TRBJ1-1,.,CSATGNTEAFF,TGCAGTGCAACGGGAAACACTGAAGCTTTCTTT
TRBV19,.,TRBJ1-2,TRBD1,CASSIQGQVGGYTF,TGTGCCAGTAGTATCCAAGGACAGGTGGGAGGCTACACCTTC
TRBV6-6,.,TRBJ1-2,.,CASTPGGGYTF,TGTGCCAGCACCCCCGGCGGGGGCTACACCTTC
TRBV6-2/TRBV6-3,.,TRBJ1-1,.,CASSYSDNMNTEAFF,TGTGCCAGCAGTTACTCTGACAACATGAACACTGAAGCTTTCTTT
TRBV5-6,.,TRBJ1-4,TRBD1,CASTRDRVNEKLFF,TGTGCCAGCACCCGGGACAGGGTGAATGAAAAACTGTTTTTT
TRBV7-8,.,TRBJ1-1,.,CASSSAVNTEAFF,TGTGCCAGCAGCTCCGCAGTGAACACTGAAGCTTTCTTT
TRBV19,.,TRBJ1-1,TRBD1,CASSTGQGVGSEAFF,TGTGCCAGTAGTACCGGACAGGGGGTTGGTTCTGAAGCTTTCTTT
TRBV5-1,once,TRBJ2-5,.,CASSPVQETQYF,TGCGCCAGCAGCCCGGTACAAGAGACCCAGTACTTC
TRBV7-2,.,TRBJ2-7,TRBD1,CASSRQGNGYEQYF,TGTGCCAGCAGTCGACAGGGGAACGGCTACGAGCAGTACTTC
TRBV7-6,once,TRBJ1-2,.,CASSTGNYGYTF,TGTGCCAGCAGCACCGGGAACTATGGCTACACCTTC
TRBV5-1,.,TRBJ2-7,.,CASSFILGRKSNEQYF,TGCGCCAGCAGCTTCATTCTAGGGAGGAAATCGAACGAGCAGTACTTC
TRBV18,.,TRBJ2-5,TRBD1,CASSPDREETQYF,TGTGCCAGCTCACCGGACAGGGAAGAGACCCAGTACTTC
TRBV4-2,.,TRBJ2-1,.,CASSQDWLANNNEQFF,TGTGCCAGCAGCCAAGATTGGCTAGCGAACAACAATGAGCAGTTCTTC
TRBV25-1,.,TRBJ2-5,TRBD2,CASSDTGTQGGSETQYF,TGTGCCAGCAGTGACACCGGGACCCAGGGCGGGAGCGAGACCCAGTACTTC
TRBV3-1/TRBV3-2,.,TRBJ1-1,.,CASSAPAGVNTEAFF,TGTGCCAGCAGCGCCCCTGCGGGGGTAAACACTGAAGCTTTCTTT
TRBV7-2,few,TRBJ2-7,TRBD1,CASSQRTGAYEQYF,TGTGCCAGCAGCCAACGGACAGGCGCCTACGAGCAGTACTTC
TRBV15,.,TRBJ2-7,TRBD1,CATSRRPGQATYEQYF,TGTGCCACCAGCAGAAGACCGGGACAGGCAACCTACGAGCAGTACTTC
TRBV5-4,.,TRBJ2-7,TRBD2,CASSTPSGAGYEQYF,TGTGCCAGCAGCACCCCTAGCGGGGCAGGTTACGAGCAGTACTTC
TRBV7-2,.,TRBJ1-4,.,CASSVRSGDGLKLFF,TGTGCCAGCAGCGTCCGATCCGGGGATGGGTTAAAACTGTTTTTT
TRBV6-2/TRBV6-3,.,TRBJ1-1,.,CASSYQTGYTEAFF,TGTGCCAGCAGTTACCAAACAGGTTACACTGAAGCTTTCTTT
TRBV5-1,.,TRBJ2-4,TRBD2,CASSLELVAGGGRTKNIQYF,TGCGCCAGCAGCTTGGAGTTGGTAGCGGGAGGCGGGAGAACCAAAAACATTCAGTACTTC
TRBV5-1,.,TRBJ2-5,TRBD2,CASSPGTRGETQYF,TGCGCCAGCAGCCCCGGGACTAGGGGGGAGACCCAGTACTTC
TRBV29-1,few,TRBJ2-3,TRBD2,CSVEAKTTSGTQYF,TGCAGCGTGGAAGCCAAAACCACTAGCGGTACGCAGTATTTT
TRBV2,.,TRBJ1-4,TRBD1,CASSPGQNNEKLFF,TGTGCCAGCAGCCCGGGACAGAATAATGAAAAACTGTTTTTT
TRBV4-3,.,TRBJ1-2,.,CASSQDPADGGISYGYTF,TGCGCCAGCAGCCAAGATCCCGCGGACGGGGGGATCTCCTATGGCTACACCTTC